These T cell receptor beta chains were read from a single sample in a study of tumor and adjacent non-tumor tissue in lung cancer. TCRdb independently ran MiXCR on the multiplex PCR reads; one entry per CDR3 protein. Here the sample spans tens of thousands of distinct CDR3 sequences, about three fifths being singletons. The specimen was lung tumor tissue. These receptors originate from a man between 50 and 59 years old with non-small cell lung cancer. Both conserved end residues are part of each CDR3. The D gene is left open where the match is weak. The listing skips clone size in some rows; elsewhere it reads once, few, many or a size class.

d_gene	v_gene	j_gene	len	abundance	CDR3nt	CDR3aa
-	TRBV7-8	TRBJ2-3	14	-	TGTGCCAGTAGACCGGGTCCAAACACAGATACGCAGTATTTT	CASRPGPNTDTQYF
TRBD1	TRBV20-1	TRBJ2-1	15	many	TGCAGTGCTAGAGACAGACAGGGGGCCTACAATGAGCAGTTCTTC	CSARDRQGAYNEQFF
-	TRBV5-4	TRBJ1-1	13	-	TGTGTCAGCAGCCTAGACCAGAACACTGAAGCTTTCTTT	CVSSLDQNTEAFF
-	TRBV28	TRBJ2-7	14	-	TGTGCCAGTTCAGGAACAGCGTTCTCCTACGAGCAGTACTTC	CASSGTAFSYEQYF
-	TRBV5-4	TRBJ2-7	14	many	TGTGCCAGCAGCCCCGGTCCGGGGACCTACGAGCAGTACTTC	CASSPGPGTYEQYF
-	TRBV7-9	TRBJ2-1	14	once	TGTGCCAGCAGCCCTAATGGGGGGCGTAGTGAGCAGTTCTTC	CASSPNGGRSEQFF
TRBD1	TRBV5-1	TRBJ2-3	15	once	TGCGCCAGAAGCTTGGGGGACAGCCCCACAGATACGCAGTATTTT	CARSLGDSPTDTQYF
TRBD1	TRBV7-9	TRBJ2-7	16	many	TGTGCCAGCAGCTCGCATTCAGGGGGCGGTCGACCCGAGCAGTACTTC	CASSSHSGGGRPEQYF
-	TRBV11-2	TRBJ2-1	14	few	TGCGCCAGCAGCTTAGAACAGAACTACAATGAGCAGTTCTTC	CASSLEQNYNEQFF
-	TRBV5-5	TRBJ2-2	14	-	TGTGCCAACAGCTTGGACATTTCGGTCGTGGAGCTGTTTTTT	CANSLDISVVELFF
TRBD1	TRBV5-6	TRBJ2-3	13	many	TGTGCCAGCAGCCCTGGACAGGGCAATACGCAGTATTTT	CASSPGQGNTQYF
-	TRBV11-2	TRBJ1-1	12	-	TGTGCCAGCAACTCGCACAGGGCTAAAGCTTTCTTT	CASNSHRAKAFF
TRBD1	TRBV5-1	TRBJ1-3	17	few	TGCGCCAGCAGCCCGTCGAGGCAGGGGGCCACGGGAAACACCATATATTTT	CASSPSRQGATGNTIYF
TRBD2	TRBV24-1	TRBJ2-7	17	few	TGTGCCACCAGTGGCCAGACTAGCGGGGGGTCCGCCTACGAGCAGTACTTC	CATSGQTSGGSAYEQYF
-	TRBV11-2	TRBJ2-3	16	-	TGTGCCAGCAGCTTAGGGGGATTACCTAGCATAGATACGCAGTATTTT	CASSLGGLPSIDTQYF
-	TRBV11-1	TRBJ2-7	13	-	TGTGCTGGCAGCTTATCGGGACTCTTGGAGCAGTATTTC	CAGSLSGLLEQYF
-	TRBV12-3/TRBV12-4	TRBJ1-1	11	many	TGTGCCAGCAGTTTTCAGGGTGAAGCTTTCTTT	CASSFQGEAFF
TRBD2	TRBV11-2	TRBJ2-4	16	-	TGTGCCAGCGCGACTCAGCTAGCGGCCTCCAATAACATTCAGTACTTC	CASATQLAASNNIQYF
TRBD2	TRBV6-2/TRBV6-3	TRBJ2-3	15	-	TGTGCCATTAGTCTTTCTAGCGGGAGCACAGATACGCAGTATTTT	CAISLSSGSTDTQYF
TRBD2	TRBV6-6	TRBJ2-3	15	many	TGTGCCAGCAGTTGGACTAGCGATAGGGGAGATACGCAGTATTTT	CASSWTSDRGDTQYF
TRBD2	TRBV29-1	TRBJ2-6	14	-	TGCTACGTTGGAGAGCTCGGGGGGGCCAACGTCCTGATTTTC	CYVGELGGANVLIF
-	TRBV6-1	TRBJ2-2	15	-	TGTGCCAGCAGTGTCGGGTTCGGGGTGACCGGGGAGCTGTTTTTT	CASSVGFGVTGELFF
-	TRBV28	TRBJ1-5	14	few	TGTGCCAGCAATCCCCCTGATTGGGTTCAGCCCCAGCATTTT	CASNPPDWVQPQHF
-	TRBV29-1	TRBJ2-7	10	-	TGCGGCTTTGCAGACTACGAGCAGTACTTC	CGFADYEQYF
-	TRBV7-9	TRBJ1-4	14	-	TGTGCCAGCAGCTTGACAGGAACGAATGAAAAGCTGTTTTTT	CASSLTGTNEKLFF
-	TRBV1	TRBJ2-1	12	-	TGCACCAGCAGCCGAGACGGGAATGAGCACTTCTTC	CTSSRDGNEHFF
TRBD2	TRBV5-4	TRBJ2-7	16	many	TGTGCCAGCAGACCGCTATTTAGCGGGGGGGCAGGCGAGCAGTACTTC	CASRPLFSGGAGEQYF
-	TRBV11-2	TRBJ1-6	16	-	TGTGCCAGCAGCTTCTCGAGACACATCTATAATTCACTCCTCCACTTT	CASSFSRHIYNSLLHF
-	TRBV6-2/TRBV6-3	TRBJ1-1	15	-	TGTGCCAGCACCTCAAACCTCCAGGGCGGGTCTAAAGCTTTCTTT	CASTSNLQGGSKAFF
-	TRBV6-6	TRBJ1-3	14	many	TGTGCCAGCAGTACGGAGGGCTCTGGAAACACCATATATTTT	CASSTEGSGNTIYF
-	TRBV10-3	TRBJ2-5	12	once	TGTGCCCCAACGGGGGGCGTAGATACCCAGTACTTC	CAPTGGVDTQYF
-	TRBV29-1	TRBJ2-5	12	once	TGCAGCGCCGTGGCTGGAGACGAGACCCAGTACTTC	CSAVAGDETQYF
TRBD2	TRBV7-9	TRBJ2-7	15	many	TGTGCCAGCAGCTTACGAGCGGGAGGGCACGACGAGCAGTACTTC	CASSLRAGGHDEQYF
TRBD2	TRBV10-3	TRBJ2-3	14	-	TGTGCCATCAGAGCGGGGTGTACCACAGATACGCAGTATTTT	CAIRAGCTTDTQYF
-	TRBV5-1	TRBJ1-1	15	-	TGCGCCGGCAGCTTCCACGATAGGGTGGGCACTGAAGCTTTCTTT	CAGSFHDRVGTEAFF
TRBD1	TRBV5-1	TRBJ2-3	14	-	TGCGCCAGCCGCTCGGGACAGTGCACAGATACGCAGTATTTT	CASRSGQCTDTQYF
TRBD2	TRBV6-5	TRBJ2-2	14	many	TGTGCCAGCAACTGGCGGGGGGCCACCGGGGAGCTGTTTTTT	CASNWRGATGELFF
TRBD1	TRBV24-1	TRBJ2-7	13	-	TGTGCCACAAGACAGGGGGCAGGCTACGAGCAGTACTTC	CATRQGAGYEQYF
-	TRBV28	TRBJ1-3	14	-	TGTGCCAGCAGTTTTCGGTCCTCTGGAAACACCATATATTTT	CASSFRSSGNTIYF
TRBD2	TRBV2	TRBJ2-7	14	once	TGTGCCAGCAGCGGGCGACTAGCGTTGTGCGAGCAGTACTTC	CASSGRLALCEQYF